This T cell receptor (beta chain) stems from a study of cytomegalovirus exposure and HLA in healthy donors. General observations from the study: The listing of 150 or so TCR beta chains classed them as cytomegalovirus-associated.

The PCR contained 60 Vbeta and 13 Jbeta primers. Data came from immunoSEQ multiplex PCR; TCRdb stores just in-frame clones and leaves some out. The sample lists about 130,000 clones; approximately 84% were seen once. The germline V gene has CDR1 MDHEN and CDR2 SYDVKM. CDR3 length: 15 amino acids. Trimming took 5 bases from V and 0 from J, leaving 11 bases between them. This clone came up once. Its antigen is currently unknown. V usage is TRBV28 and J usage is TRBJ1-5; possible D gene TRBD1, 5 bases. This clonotype originated in a woman between 40 and 50 years old in good health and CMV-seronegative. The sample consisted of PBMCs. CDR3 coding DNA: TGTGCCAGCAGTGGGGCGAGTTATAGCAATCAGCCCCAGCATTTT. Protein sequence: CASSGASYSNQPQHF.